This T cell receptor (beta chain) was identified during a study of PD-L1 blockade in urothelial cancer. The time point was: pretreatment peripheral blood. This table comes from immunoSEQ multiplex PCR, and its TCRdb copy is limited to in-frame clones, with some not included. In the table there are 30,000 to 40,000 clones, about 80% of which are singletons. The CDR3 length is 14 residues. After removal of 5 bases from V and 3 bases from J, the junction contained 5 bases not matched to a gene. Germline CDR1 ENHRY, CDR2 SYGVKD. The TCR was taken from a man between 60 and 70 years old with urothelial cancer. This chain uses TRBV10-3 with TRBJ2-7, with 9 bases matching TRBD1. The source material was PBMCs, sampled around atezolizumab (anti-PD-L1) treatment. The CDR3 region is CAISNRGLVYEQYF. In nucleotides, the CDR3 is TGTGCCATCAGTAACAGGGGGCTTGTCTACGAGCAGTACTTC.